The next 31 T cell receptor beta chains were all read from a single sample in a study of cytomegalovirus exposure and HLA in healthy donors. The PCR used 60 Vbeta and 13 Jbeta primers. Clones were read by immunoSEQ multiplex PCR, and TCRdb kept only the in-frame ones, dropping some. Of 30,000 to 45,000 clones in the sample, more than 80% were seen once. The sample consisted of PBMCs. The receptor source for this set is a woman aged 40-49 years in good health and CMV-seropositive.

As concerns this clone: This likely comes from a read error, as the CDR3 has no conserved phenylalanine or tryptophan at its end. The CDR3 nucleotides are TGCAGCGCCCTCAGGTACGACACTGAAGCTTTCATT. It is translated as CSALRYDTEAFI. The rearrangement links TRBV29-1 to TRBJ1-1, with D hard to call. The V end lost 7 bases, the J end lost 3 bases, and 12 bases lay between the germline ends. CDR3 length: 12 amino acids. CDR1 and CDR2 (germline): SQVTM, ANQGSEA.

The rearrangement links TRBV29-1 to TRBJ2-5; D is unclear. V was clipped by 7 bases and J by 0 bases, with 3 bases between them. The CDR3 runs to 10 residues. Germline V gives CDR1 SQVTM, CDR2 ANQGSEA. CDR3 DNA: TGCAGCGCTGACCAAGAGACCCAGTACTTC. Protein product: CSADQETQYF.

The V call is TRBV30, the J call TRBJ1-2; 9 bases agree with TRBD1. The germline V gene has CDR1 GTSNPN and CDR2 SVGIG (reference sequence). This CDR3 comprises 14 residues. V lost 2 bases, J lost 5 bases, and 6 bases stayed unmatched. CDR3 DNA sequence: TGTGCCTGGAGTATGGACAGGGGCCGGTATGGCTACACCTTC. This codes for CAWSMDRGRYGYTF.

The chain couples TRBV6-5 to TRBJ2-1; TRBD2 is a possible D gene (7 bases). The germline V gene has CDR1 MNHEY and CDR2 SVGAGI. The CDR3 consists of 13 residues. V was trimmed by 2 bases and J by 8 bases, leaving 10 bases between them. The CDR3: CASSYRGRDEQFF. As DNA, the CDR3 is TGTGCCAGCAGTTACAGGGGGAGGGATGAGCAGTTCTTC.

The rearrangement uses TRBV5-1 and TRBJ1-2; TRBD1 agrees at 7 bases. CDR3 length equals 13 residues. Germline assignment: CDR1 SGHRS and CDR2 YFSETQ. V shed 0 bases, J shed 6 bases, and the junction held 2 bases outside the gene matches. This CDR3 reads CASSLGDRDGYTF. The CDR3 coding sequence is TGCGCCAGCAGCTTGGGGGACAGAGATGGCTACACCTTC. Full variable domain (missing parts from reference TRBV5-1 and TRBJ1-2): KAGVTQTPRYLIKTRGQQVTLSCSPISGHRSVSWYQQTPGQGLQFLFEYFSETQRNKGNFPGRFSGRQFSNSRSEMNVSTLELGDSALYLCASSLGDRDGYTFGSGTRLTVV.

This clone was seen more than once but under ten times. The chain recombines TRBV19 with TRBJ2-7; D is undetermined. Trimming shortened V by 4 bases and J by 2 bases, and 12 bases separated the two germline ends. This CDR3 has 14 amino acids. The germline V gene encodes CDR1 LNHDA and CDR2 SQIVND (reference sequence). CDR3 in DNA: TGTGCCAGTAGTAACTATGATTCCCCCTACGAGCAGTACTTC. It encodes CASSNYDSPYEQYF.

The CDR3 sequence: CASRSGDRAYNSPLHF. CDR3 sequence (DNA): TGTGCCAGCAGATCTGGGGACAGAGCCTATAATTCACCCCTCCACTTT. This chain links TRBV9 with TRBJ1-6; 7 positions match TRBD1. Germline V CDR1 and CDR2: SGDLS, YYNGEE. The V gene end was trimmed by 5 bases and the J gene end by 2 bases; junction bases not matched to a gene: 7. The CDR3 covers 16 residues.

The chain joins TRBV27 to TRBJ1-5, with TRBD1 matching 10 bases. The junction had 3 bases not matched to a gene; V was cut back by 1 base and J by 3 bases. Germline V gene lookup returns CDR1 MNHEY and CDR2 SMNVEV (reference sequence). The CDR3 sequence is 16 residues long. CDR3 protein: CASSLFGTGANQPQHF. The CDR3 DNA reads as TGTGCCAGCAGTTTATTCGGGACAGGGGCCAATCAGCCCCAGCATTTT.

This clone was found a few times. The chain joins TRBV4-1 to TRBJ1-1; no clear D. Germline V gene data show CDR1 as MGHRA and CDR2 as YSYEKL. V lost 3 bases to trimming and J lost 4 bases, with 6 bases between them. CDR3 length: 12 amino acids. In DNA form, the CDR3 reads TGCGCCAGCAGCCACGTTCTCACTGAAGCTTTCTTT. Its translation is CASSHVLTEAFF.

The CDR3 spells CASSYSESTDTQYF. CDR3 nucleotide sequence: TGTGCCAGCAGTTACTCGGAGTCCACAGATACGCAGTATTTT. The chain links TRBV6-5 to TRBJ2-3; D not resolved. CDR3 length equals 14 residues. CDR1 MNHEY and CDR2 SVGAGI come from the germline V gene. V lost 0 bases, J lost 2 bases, and 6 bases lay in between.

The DNA of the CDR3 is TGTGCCAGCAGTTTGAACGGGCGGGCTAATGAAAAACTGTTTTTT. This sequence encodes CASSLNGRANEKLFF. The chain is built from TRBV6-6 and TRBJ1-4; D ambiguous. Germline V gene data show CDR1 as MNHNY and CDR2 as SVGAGI (reference sequence). V was cut by 4 bases and J by 3 bases, with 12 bases left in between. This CDR3 region has 15 residues.

The chain combines TRBV23-1 with TRBJ2-7; D possibly corresponds to TRBD2 (7 bases). TRBV23-1 is classed as an ORF, of uncertain function. The CDR3 is 14 amino acids. V lost 4 bases and J lost 2, with 12 bases in between. CDR3 amino acids: CASSREGVAYEQYF. CDR3 bases: TGCGCCAGCAGTCGGGAGGGGGTAGCCTACGAGCAGTACTTC.

This clone was found once. V and J are TRBV5-6 and TRBJ2-5, with 8 bases lining up with TRBD1. The CDR3 has 13 amino acids. The V gene's germline CDR1 is SGHDT and CDR2 YYEEEE. Unmatched junction bases numbered 6, after V lost 4 bases and J lost 7 bases. Here the CDR3 reads CASSPGQAGTQYF. DNA of the CDR3: TGTGCCAGCAGCCCGGGACAGGCTGGGACCCAGTACTTC. The complete variable domain, with remaining parts taken from reference TRBV5-6 and TRBJ2-5, reads DAGVTQSPTHLIKTRGQQVTLRCSPKSGHDTVSWYQQALGQGPQFIFQYYEEEERQRGNFPDRFSGHQFPNYSSELNVNALLLGDSALYLCASSPGQAGTQYFGPGTRLLVL.

This clone has just a few counts. V and J are TRBV4-3 and TRBJ1-1; weak D call: TRBD1 (5 bases). V dropped 1 base and J dropped 5 bases, with 14 bases sitting between them. In germline, CDR1 is LGHNA, CDR2 YSLEER. This CDR3 contains 15 residues. This chain's CDR3 is CASSQGAGRNTEAFF. The CDR3 DNA is TGCGCCAGCAGCCAAGGGGCGGGGCGGAATACTGAAGCTTTCTTT.

The V and J genes are TRBV5-4 and TRBJ2-7; TRBD2 is a possible D gene (5 bases). V shed 0 bases and J shed 7 bases, with 11 bases lying between them. Germline CDR1 reads SGHNT; CDR2 reads YYREEE (reference sequence). The CDR3 sequence is 13 residues long. The CDR3 spells CASSLESPGEQYF. The CDR3 DNA reads as TGTGCCAGCAGCTTGGAAAGTCCGGGGGAGCAGTACTTC.

V usage is TRBV6-4 and J usage is TRBJ1-2, with a possible D match to TRBD1 (6 bases). The germline V and J ends were trimmed by 10 bases and 8 bases, with 11 bases remaining between them. The length of the CDR3 is 10 residues. Germline loops: CDR1 MRHNA, CDR2 SNTAGT. Here the CDR3 reads CATGAGGYTF. CDR3 bases: TGTGCCACAGGGGCAGGCGGCTACACCTTC.

The J gene is TRBJ1-2, the V gene TRBV6-6; 7 bases match TRBD1. CDR1 is MNHNY and CDR2 is SVGAGI in the germline V gene (reference sequence). CDR3 size: 14 residues. The V segment lost 6 bases and the J segment 1 base; nucleotides outside the gene matches: 5. The chain's CDR3 is CASSGTVINYGYTF. The CDR3 DNA sequence: TGTGCCAGCAGCGGGACAGTTATTAACTATGGCTACACCTTC.

Of note for this clone: One junction end disagrees with the germline gene, perhaps due to a read error. This rearrangement joins TRBV7-9 to TRBJ2-2; possibly TRBD2 for D (6 bases). The CDR3 loop spans 12 amino acids. Germline V CDR1 and CDR2: SEHNR, FQNEAQ (reference sequence). DNA of the CDR3: TGTTCCAGCAGCTTCGGGAGTGGGGAGCTGTTTTTT. Protein sequence: CSSSFGSGELFF.

As concerns this clone: A far larger clone is one nucleotide away, so this likely arose from a read error. This chain uses TRBV5-6 with TRBJ2-3; 8 bases align to TRBD1. Trimming at V came to 4 bases and at J to 4 bases, leaving 8 bases not matched to a gene. The CDR3 runs to 15 residues. Germline loops: CDR1 SGHDT, CDR2 YYEEEE. CDR3 sequence reads: CASSPGGFEADTQYF. For the CDR3, the DNA is TGTGCCAGCAGCCCAGGGGGCTTTGAGGCAGATACGCAGTATTTT.

The chain is built from TRBV7-2 and TRBJ1-2; 11 bases are a match to TRBD1. Losses at the gene ends were 3 bases for V and 6 bases for J; bases not matched to a gene: 6. Germline CDR1 and CDR2: SGHTA and FQGNSA. The CDR3 length is 15 residues. The CDR3 DNA reads TGTGCCAGCAGCTTTAGGACAGGGGGCCGGGATGGCTACACCTTC. Translated: CASSFRTGGRDGYTF.

The V and J genes are TRBV4-3 and TRBJ2-7; 8 positions agree with TRBD1. Germline CDR1 reads LGHNA; CDR2 reads YSLEER. The V gene end was trimmed by 0 bases and the J gene end by 6 bases; junction bases not matched to a gene: 10. The CDR3 spans 16 residues. In DNA, the CDR3 is TGCGCCAGCAGCCAAGATCCCGGGACAGGAGGTTCCGAGCAGTACTTC. The encoded protein is CASSQDPGTGGSEQYF.

The chain joins TRBV6-4 to TRBJ2-5; no definite D call. Trimming stripped 5 bases from V and 7 bases from J, with 20 bases between. The CDR3 has 15 residues. CDR1 is MRHNA and CDR2 is SNTAGT in the germline V gene. The chain's CDR3 is CASSNVALPCRTQYF. CDR3 nucleotides: TGTGCCAGCAGTAACGTGGCACTACCCTGCCGGACCCAGTACTTC.

The V gene is TRBV7-8, the J gene TRBJ2-7; D possibly corresponds to TRBD1 (5 bases). The CDR3 runs 11 residues. The germline V and J ends were trimmed by 7 bases and 10 bases, with 14 bases remaining between them. Germline-derived CDR1 and CDR2 are SGHVS and FQNEAQ. The CDR3 loop is CASTRGGAQYF. Written as DNA, the CDR3 is TGTGCCAGCACAAGGGGTGGAGCCCAGTACTTC.

The chain recombines TRBV11-3 with TRBJ2-1; 7 nucleotides agree with TRBD2. The CDR3 loop spans 13 amino acids. Germline assignment: CDR1 SGHNT and CDR2 YENEEA. With 5 bases clipped from V and 8 bases from J, the junction kept 6 bases outside the gene matches. The CDR3: CASSKPGRDEQFF. As DNA, the CDR3 is TGTGCCAGCAGCAAGCCGGGGAGGGATGAGCAGTTCTTC.

This clone was seen more than once but under ten times. The rearrangement uses TRBV27 and TRBJ1-2, with 8 bases lining up with TRBD1. V lost 6 bases, J lost 0 bases, and 3 bases stayed unmatched. Per germline, CDR1 MNHEY and CDR2 SMNVEV (reference sequence). The CDR3 runs to 14 residues. CDR3 sequence (DNA): TGTGCCAGCAGGGGACAGGCTGCTAACTATGGCTACACCTTC. Translated: CASRGQAANYGYTF.

The gene calls are TRBV6-1 and TRBJ1-2; 8 nucleotides agree with TRBD1. V lost 4 bases and J lost 2; bases outside the gene matches: 6. CDR1 and CDR2 (germline): MNHNS, SASEGT. The CDR3 consists of 15 residues. CDR3 amino acids: CASSVQGGKNYGYTF. DNA for the CDR3: TGTGCCAGCAGTGTACAGGGGGGAAAGAACTATGGCTACACCTTC.

This clone was counted only a few times. The chain employs TRBV6-5 and TRBJ2-7, with D possibly being TRBD1 (6 bases). The germline V and J ends were trimmed by 2 bases and 2 bases, with 13 bases remaining between them. Germline loops: CDR1 MNHEY, CDR2 SVGAGI. The length of the CDR3 is 15 residues. The CDR3 loop is CASSYIRTATYEQYF. In DNA form, the CDR3 reads TGTGCCAGCAGTTACATCCGGACAGCCACCTACGAGCAGTACTTC.

The gene calls are TRBV7-2 and TRBJ1-5; D unresolved. The germline CDR1 and CDR2 sequences are SGHTA and FQGNSA. V was shortened by 3 bases and J by 3 bases, with 12 bases between the two germline ends. This CDR3 spans 15 amino acids. The CDR3: CASSLVEAANQPQHF. The CDR3 DNA reads TGTGCCAGCAGCTTGGTAGAGGCGGCCAATCAGCCCCAGCATTTT.

This rearrangement joins TRBV6-5 to TRBJ2-2; TRBD2 aligns across 10 bases. CDR1 is MNHEY and CDR2 is SVGAGI in the germline V gene. Unmatched junction bases numbered 6, after V lost 6 bases and J lost 5 bases. The CDR3 has 15 amino acids. Here the CDR3 DNA reads TGTGCCAGCAGCTTTAGCGGGGGGCGTACCGGGGAGCTGTTTTTT. Translated: CASSFSGGRTGELFF.

In this sample, this clone turned up once. The J gene is TRBJ2-7, the V gene TRBV7-9; D perhaps matches TRBD1 (5 bases). The V gene lost 4 bases and the J gene lost 4 bases, with 11 bases spanning the gap. CDR1 and CDR2 (germline): SEHNR, FQNEAQ (reference sequence). The CDR3 is made up of 13 amino acids. Written as DNA, the CDR3 is TGTGCCAGCAGCTACATCCAGGGTTACGAGCAGTACTTC. This gives the protein CASSYIQGYEQYF.

In the case of this clone: Other DNA sequences in the sample encode the same CDR3. The chain carries TRBV7-8 and TRBJ1-6; TRBD1 aligns across 8 bases. CDR1 is SGHVS and CDR2 is FQNEAQ in the germline V gene. The CDR3 has 15 amino acids. Germline trimming cut 2 bases from V and 10 bases from J; bases unmatched to any gene: 7. The CDR3 nucleotides are TGTGCCAGCAGCTTATATGGACAGGGTCGCTCACCCCTCCACTTT. It specifies CASSLYGQGRSPLHF.